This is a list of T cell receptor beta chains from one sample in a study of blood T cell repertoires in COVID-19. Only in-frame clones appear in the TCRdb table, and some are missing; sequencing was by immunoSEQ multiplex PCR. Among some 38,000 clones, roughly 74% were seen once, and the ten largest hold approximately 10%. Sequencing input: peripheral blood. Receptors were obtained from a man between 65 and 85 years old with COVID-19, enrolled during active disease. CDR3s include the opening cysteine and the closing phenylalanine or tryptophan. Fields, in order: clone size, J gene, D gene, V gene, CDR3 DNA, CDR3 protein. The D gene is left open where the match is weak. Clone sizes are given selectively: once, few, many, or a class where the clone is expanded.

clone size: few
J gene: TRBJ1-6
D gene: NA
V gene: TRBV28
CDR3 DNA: TGTGCCAGCAGTTTAGTTTCAAATTCACCCCTCCACTTT
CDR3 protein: CASSLVSNSPLHF

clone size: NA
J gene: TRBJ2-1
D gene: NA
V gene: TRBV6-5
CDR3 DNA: TGTGCCAGCAGTTCCCGCGCCGTCAATGAGCAGTTCTTC
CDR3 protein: CASSSRAVNEQFF

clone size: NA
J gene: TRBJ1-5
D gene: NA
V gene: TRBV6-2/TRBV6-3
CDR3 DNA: TGTGCCAGCAGTTACTCATCCCCACAGCCCCAGCATTTT
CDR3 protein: CASSYSSPQPQHF

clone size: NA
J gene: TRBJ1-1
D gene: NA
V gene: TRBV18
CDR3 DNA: TGTGCCAGCTCACCATCGGGGGGCCGCAACACTGAAGCTTTCTTT
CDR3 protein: CASSPSGGRNTEAFF

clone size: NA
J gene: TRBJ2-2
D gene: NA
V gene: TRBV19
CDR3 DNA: TGTGCCAGTAGTACTGCCGGGACTCCCGCCGGGGAGCTGTTTTTT
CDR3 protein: CASSTAGTPAGELFF

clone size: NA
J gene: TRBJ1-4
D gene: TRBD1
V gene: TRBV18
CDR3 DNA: TGTGCCAGCTCACCAAGGACAGGCCTCACTGAAAAACTGTTTTTT
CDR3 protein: CASSPRTGLTEKLFF

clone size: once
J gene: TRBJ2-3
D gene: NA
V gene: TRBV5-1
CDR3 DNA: TGCGCCAGCGGGTCAGGCTTTAGCACAGATACGCAGTATTTT
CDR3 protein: CASGSGFSTDTQYF

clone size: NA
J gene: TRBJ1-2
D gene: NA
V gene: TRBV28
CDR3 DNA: TGTGCCAGCAGTTTCCCAGGCCACTATGGCTACACCTTC
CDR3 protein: CASSFPGHYGYTF

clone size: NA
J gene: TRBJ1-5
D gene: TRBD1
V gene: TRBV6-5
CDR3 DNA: TGTGCCAGCAGGGACGGACAGGGTGGCAATCAGCCCCAGCATTTT
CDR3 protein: CASRDGQGGNQPQHF

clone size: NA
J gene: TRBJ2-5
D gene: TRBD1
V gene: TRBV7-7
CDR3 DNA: TGTGCCAGCAGCCTAGGGACAGGGGGCTATGAGACCCAGTACTTC
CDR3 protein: CASSLGTGGYETQYF

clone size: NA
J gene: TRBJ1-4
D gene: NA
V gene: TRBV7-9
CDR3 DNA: TGTGCCAGCCTTCGGGGAGAGGGCGAAAAACTGTTTTTT
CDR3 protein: CASLRGEGEKLFF

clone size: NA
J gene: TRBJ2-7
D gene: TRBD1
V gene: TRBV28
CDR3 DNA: TGTGCCAGCAGTCCCCCATGGACAGGGAGTGACGAGCAGTACTTC
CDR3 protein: CASSPPWTGSDEQYF

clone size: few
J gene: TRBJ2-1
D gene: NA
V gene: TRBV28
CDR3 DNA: TGTGCCAGCAGTTTAACAGTATACAATGAGCAGTTCTTC
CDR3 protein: CASSLTVYNEQFF

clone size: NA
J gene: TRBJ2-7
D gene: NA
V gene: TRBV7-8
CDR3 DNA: TGTGCCAGCAGCCCATCCTACGAGCAGTACTTC
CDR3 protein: CASSPSYEQYF

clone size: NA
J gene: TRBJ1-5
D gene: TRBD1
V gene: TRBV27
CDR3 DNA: TGTGCCAGCAGTGCCGACAGGGATAATCAGCCCCAGCATTTT
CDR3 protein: CASSADRDNQPQHF

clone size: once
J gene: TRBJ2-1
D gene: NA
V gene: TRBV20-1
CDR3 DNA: TGCAGTGCTCCTTGGGGAGAGGAGCAGTTCTTC
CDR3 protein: CSAPWGEEQFF

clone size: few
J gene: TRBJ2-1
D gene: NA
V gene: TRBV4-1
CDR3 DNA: TGCGCCAGCAGCCAAGCGGGAGAGGGGTACAATGAGCAGTTCTTC
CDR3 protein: CASSQAGEGYNEQFF

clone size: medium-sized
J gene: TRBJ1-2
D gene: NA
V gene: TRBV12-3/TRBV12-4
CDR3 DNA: TGTGCCAGCAGTTTGAACAGGGACTATGGCTACACCTTC
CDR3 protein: CASSLNRDYGYTF

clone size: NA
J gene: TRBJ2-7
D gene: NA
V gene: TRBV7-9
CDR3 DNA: TGTGCCAGCAGCTTGGGGTCAAAGCGGACCCGCTACGAGCAGTACTTC
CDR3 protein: CASSLGSKRTRYEQYF

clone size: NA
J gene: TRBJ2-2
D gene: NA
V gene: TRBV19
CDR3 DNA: TGTGCCAGTAGGTCGAGATCCAACACCGGGGAGCTGTTTTTT
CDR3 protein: CASRSRSNTGELFF

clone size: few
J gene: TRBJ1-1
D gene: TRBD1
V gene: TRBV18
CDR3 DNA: TGTGCCAGCTCACCGGGACAGTTTGAAGCTTTCTTT
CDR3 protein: CASSPGQFEAFF

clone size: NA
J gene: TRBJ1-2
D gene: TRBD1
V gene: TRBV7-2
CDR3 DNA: TGTGCCAGCAGCTTAGGACAGGGCGGGGGCTACACCTTC
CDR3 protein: CASSLGQGGGYTF

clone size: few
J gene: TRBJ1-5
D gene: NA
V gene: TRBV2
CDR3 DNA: TGTGCCAGTGAGGGGGATAGCAATCAGCCCCAGCATTTT
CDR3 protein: CASEGDSNQPQHF

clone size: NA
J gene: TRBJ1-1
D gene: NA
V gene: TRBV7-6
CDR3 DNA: TGTGCCAGCATTCGGGGGGAAAGGGACACTGAAGCTTTCTTT
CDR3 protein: CASIRGERDTEAFF

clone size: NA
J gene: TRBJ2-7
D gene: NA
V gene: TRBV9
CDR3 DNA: TGTGCCAGCAGCGTAGCGGTAGGGGACACCTACGAGCAGTACTTC
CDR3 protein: CASSVAVGDTYEQYF

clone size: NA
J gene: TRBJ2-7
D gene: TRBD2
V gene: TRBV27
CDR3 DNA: TGTGCCAGCAGGCCGCGGGGGAGCGAGCAGTACTTC
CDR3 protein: CASRPRGSEQYF

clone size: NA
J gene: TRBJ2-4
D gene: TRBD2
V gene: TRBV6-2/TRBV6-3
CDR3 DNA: TGTGCCAGCAGTTACTCACGCCTAGCGGGGAGATTAGCCAAAAACATTCAGTACTTC
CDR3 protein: CASSYSRLAGRLAKNIQYF

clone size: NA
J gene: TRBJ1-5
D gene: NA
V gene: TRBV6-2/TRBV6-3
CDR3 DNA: TGTGCCAGCAGTTACCCAGGGTCTCAGCCCCAGCATTTT
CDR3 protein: CASSYPGSQPQHF

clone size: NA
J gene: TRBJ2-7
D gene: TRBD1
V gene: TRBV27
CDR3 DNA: TGTGCCAGCAGTACCTTACCGACAGGGGTTATGGAGCAGTACTTC
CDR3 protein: CASSTLPTGVMEQYF

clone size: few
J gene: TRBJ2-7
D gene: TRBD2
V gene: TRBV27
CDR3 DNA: TGTGCCAGCAGTTTGCTTGGGACTAGCGGGAGCTACGAGCAGTACTTC
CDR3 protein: CASSLLGTSGSYEQYF

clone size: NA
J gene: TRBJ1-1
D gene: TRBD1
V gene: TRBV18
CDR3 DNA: TGTGCCAGCTCACAGGGACAGCGAAACACTGAAGCTTTCTTT
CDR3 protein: CASSQGQRNTEAFF

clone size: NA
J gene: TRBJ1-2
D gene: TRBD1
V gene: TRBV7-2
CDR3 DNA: TGTGCCAGCAGCTCTAGACGGACAGGGGGTAGCTATGGCTACACCTTC
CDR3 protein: CASSSRRTGGSYGYTF

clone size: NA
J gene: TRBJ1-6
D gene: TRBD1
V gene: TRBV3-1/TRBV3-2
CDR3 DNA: TGTGCCAGCAGCCTCGGACAGGGACCTAATTCACCCCTCCACTTT
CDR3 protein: CASSLGQGPNSPLHF

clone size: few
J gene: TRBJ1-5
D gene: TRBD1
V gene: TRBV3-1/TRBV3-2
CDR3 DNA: TGTGCCAGCAGCCAAGCGGGACAGGGCAATCAGCCCCAGCATTTT
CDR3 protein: CASSQAGQGNQPQHF

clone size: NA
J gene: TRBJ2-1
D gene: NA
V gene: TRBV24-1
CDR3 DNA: TGTGCCACCGGGGACACCTCCTACAATGAGCAGTTCTTC
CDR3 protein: CATGDTSYNEQFF

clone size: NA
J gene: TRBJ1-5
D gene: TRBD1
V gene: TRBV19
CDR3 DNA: TGTGCCAGTAGTATGTTGGACAGGGGCAATCAGCCCCAGCATTTT
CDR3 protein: CASSMLDRGNQPQHF

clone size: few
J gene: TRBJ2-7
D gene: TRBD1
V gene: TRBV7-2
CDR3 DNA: TGTGCCAGCAGGCGACAGGGGTCCAACGAGCAGTACTTC
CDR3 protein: CASRRQGSNEQYF

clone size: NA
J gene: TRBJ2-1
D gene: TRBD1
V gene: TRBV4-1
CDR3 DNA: TGCGCCAGCAGCCACCCCAGGACAGGGAGCTCCTACAATGAGCAGTTCTTC
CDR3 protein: CASSHPRTGSSYNEQFF

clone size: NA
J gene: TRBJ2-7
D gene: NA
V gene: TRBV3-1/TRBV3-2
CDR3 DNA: TGTGCCAGCAGCCCAAATAGAGGAGGGTTCGAGCAGTACTTC
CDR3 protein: CASSPNRGGFEQYF

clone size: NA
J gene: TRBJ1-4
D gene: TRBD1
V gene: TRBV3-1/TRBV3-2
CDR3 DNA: TGTGCCAGCAGCCAACTAGGGGGACAGGGGAATGAAAAACTGTTTTTT
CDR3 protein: CASSQLGGQGNEKLFF

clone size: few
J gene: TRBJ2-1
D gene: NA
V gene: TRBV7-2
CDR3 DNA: TGTGCCAGCAGCTTAGGTCTGAGCAATGAGCAGTTCTTC
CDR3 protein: CASSLGLSNEQFF

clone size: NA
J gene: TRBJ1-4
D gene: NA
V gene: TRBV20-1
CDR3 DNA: TGCAGTGTTAGGAGTAGTGAAAAACTGTTTTTT
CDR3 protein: CSVRSSEKLFF

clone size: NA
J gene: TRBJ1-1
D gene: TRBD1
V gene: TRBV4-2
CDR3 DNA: TGTGCCAGCAGCCAAGGATTTGGAGGACAGGGACATGAAGCTTTCTTT
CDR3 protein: CASSQGFGGQGHEAFF

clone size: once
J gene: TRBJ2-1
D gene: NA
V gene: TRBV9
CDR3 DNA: TGTGCCAGCAGCCCCTCAACTACCACCCCATACAATGAGCAGTTCTTC
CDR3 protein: CASSPSTTTPYNEQFF

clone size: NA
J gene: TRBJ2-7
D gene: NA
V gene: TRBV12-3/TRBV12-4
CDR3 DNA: TGTGCCAGCAGTCCTGGGAGGAACTACGAGCAGTACTTC
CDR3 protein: CASSPGRNYEQYF

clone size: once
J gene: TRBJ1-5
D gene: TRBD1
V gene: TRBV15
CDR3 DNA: TGTGCCACCAGCAGAGATTCGACAGGGCTGCCCCAGCATTTT
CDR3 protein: CATSRDSTGLPQHF

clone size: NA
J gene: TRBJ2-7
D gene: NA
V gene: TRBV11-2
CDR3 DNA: TGTGCCAGCAGCTCTCGGGACTCAATTCGAACCTACGAGCAGTACTTC
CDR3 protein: CASSSRDSIRTYEQYF

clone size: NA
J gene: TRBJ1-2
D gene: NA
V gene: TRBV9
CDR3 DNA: TGTGCCAGCAGTGACAGACAGACTCTAATTTCTACAGAAGGCTACACCTTC
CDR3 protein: CASSDRQTLISTEGYTF

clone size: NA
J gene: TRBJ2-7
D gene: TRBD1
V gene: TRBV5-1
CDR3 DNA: TGCGCCAGCAGCGCTGGGACAGGATCCTACGAGCAGTACTTC
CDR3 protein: CASSAGTGSYEQYF

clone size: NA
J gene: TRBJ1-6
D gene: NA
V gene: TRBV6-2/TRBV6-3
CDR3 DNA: TGTGCCAGCAGTTACCCCGGACAGTTGAATTCACCCCTCCACTTT
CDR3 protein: CASSYPGQLNSPLHF

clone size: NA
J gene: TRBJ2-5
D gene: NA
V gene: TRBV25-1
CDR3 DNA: TGTGCCAGCAGTCCCTATGCTGGGGGGATGGGGGAGACCCAGTACTTC
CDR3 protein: CASSPYAGGMGETQYF

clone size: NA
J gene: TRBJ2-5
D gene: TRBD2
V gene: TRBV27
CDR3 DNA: TGTGCCAGCAGTTCATGGTTAGCGGGAGACTTGGAGACCCAGTACTTC
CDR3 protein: CASSSWLAGDLETQYF

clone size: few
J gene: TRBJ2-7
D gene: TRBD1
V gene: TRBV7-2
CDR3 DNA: TGTGCCAGCAGCCCCGACAGGGGGCGCCGGTACGAGCAGTACTTC
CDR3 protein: CASSPDRGRRYEQYF

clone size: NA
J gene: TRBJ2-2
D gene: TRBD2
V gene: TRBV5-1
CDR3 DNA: TGCGCCAGCAGCCCCTGGACTAGCGGGAGGGGGAACACCGGGGAGCTGTTTTTT
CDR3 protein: CASSPWTSGRGNTGELFF

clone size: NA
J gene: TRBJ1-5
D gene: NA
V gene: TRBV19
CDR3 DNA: TGTGCCAGTAGTAAGCCCCCTAGGCCCCAGCATTTT
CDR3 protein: CASSKPPRPQHF

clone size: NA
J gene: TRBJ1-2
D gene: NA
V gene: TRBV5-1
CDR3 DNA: TGCGCCAGCAGCTCGACGGGGGAAGGCTACACCTTC
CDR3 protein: CASSSTGEGYTF

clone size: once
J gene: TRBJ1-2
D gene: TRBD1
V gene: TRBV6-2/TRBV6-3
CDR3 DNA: TGTGCCAGCAGTTCGTACAGGGGGCAAGGCTACACCTTC
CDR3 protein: CASSSYRGQGYTF

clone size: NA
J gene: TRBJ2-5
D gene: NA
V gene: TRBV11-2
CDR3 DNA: TGTGCCAGCAGCTTACGGCGGGGAGCCTCCGGCGAGACCCAGTACTTC
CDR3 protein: CASSLRRGASGETQYF